Listed below are T cell receptor beta chains from one sample, sequenced in a study of OX40 agonist ivuxolimab in advanced cancers. Some clones are missing from TCRdb's copy, which holds only in-frame ones; the method was immunoSEQ multiplex PCR. The data show around 77,000 clones, with 65% to 90% seen just once and 0.65% to 0.8% held by the top ten. Sequences were derived from CD4+ or CD8+ T cells sorted from blood, sampled in a trial of the OX40 agonist ivuxolimab. The source of these receptors is an adult with an advanced solid tumor such as melanoma, head and neck, liver or kidney cancer. Each CDR3 is given with its conserved first and last residue. The D gene is left open where the match is weak. Clone size is not always given. Where it is, it says once, few, many or a class for expanded clones.

>TRBJ1-2|TRBV2|once|NA|12
CASSDSGMGYTF
TGTGCCAGCAGTGATTCCGGGATGGGCTACACCTTC
>TRBJ2-1|TRBV7-2|NA|NA|14
CASSRGWVGNEQFF
TGTGCCAGCAGCCGCGGGTGGGTCGGGAATGAGCAGTTCTTC
>TRBJ1-2|TRBV6-5|NA|NA|15
CASSPGLQEPYGYTF
TGTGCCAGCAGTCCCGGGCTACAGGAACCCTATGGCTACACCTTC
>TRBJ1-5|TRBV12-5|NA|TRBD1|14
CASGLLQGSQPQHF
TGTGCTAGTGGTTTGCTACAGGGGAGTCAGCCCCAGCATTTT
>TRBJ2-1|TRBV2|NA|NA|16
CASSEVGIGSYNEQFF
TGTGCCAGCAGTGAAGTGGGGATCGGCTCCTACAATGAGCAGTTCTTC
>TRBJ2-1|TRBV7-2|NA|NA|15
CASSSTGSPYNEQFF
TGTGCCAGCAGCTCCACAGGGTCCCCATACAATGAGCAGTTCTTC
>TRBJ1-1|TRBV5-4|NA|NA|14
CASSLGGAGSEAFF
TGTGCCAGCAGCTTGGGGGGGGCAGGGTCTGAAGCTTTCTTT
>TRBJ2-5|TRBV7-8|NA|TRBD1|16
CASSSTGTGGKETQYF
TGTGCCAGCAGCTCAACCGGGACAGGGGGGAAAGAGACCCAGTACTTC
>TRBJ1-2|TRBV6-5|NA|NA|15
CASSFLGQKNYGYTF
TGTGCCAGCAGTTTCCTTGGACAAAAAAACTATGGCTACACCTTC
>TRBJ2-2|TRBV7-2|NA|TRBD2|15
CASSPPGLATGELFF
TGTGCCAGCAGCCCACCGGGACTAGCGACCGGGGAGCTGTTTTTT
>TRBJ1-1|TRBV10-3|once|NA|14
CAISERGARTEAFF
TGTGCCATCAGTGAGAGAGGGGCCCGGACTGAAGCTTTCTTT
>TRBJ1-2|TRBV7-9|once|TRBD1|14
CASSLSGDSYGYTF
TGTGCCAGCAGCTTAAGCGGGGACAGCTATGGCTACACCTTC
>TRBJ2-2|TRBV30|NA|NA|12
CAWSLGTGELFF
TGTGCCTGGAGTCTGGGGACCGGGGAGCTGTTTTTT
>TRBJ2-2|TRBV29-1|NA|NA|16
CSVVPKGTPKAGELFF
TGCAGCGTTGTACCGAAGGGGACACCCAAGGCCGGGGAGCTGTTTTTT
>TRBJ2-3|TRBV5-1|NA|NA|14
CASRRSGEQIAQYF
TGCGCCAGCAGACGTTCGGGAGAGCAGATCGCGCAGTATTTT
>TRBJ1-5|TRBV7-2|NA|NA|12
CASSSANQPQHF
TGTGCCAGCAGCTCCGCGAATCAGCCCCAGCATTTT
>TRBJ1-5|TRBV7-2|NA|NA|14
CASSLLRENQPQHF
TGTGCCAGCAGCTTGCTGAGGGAGAATCAGCCCCAGCATTTT
>TRBJ2-4|TRBV11-2|NA|TRBD2|14
CASSLDPGGNIQYF
TGTGCCAGCAGCTTAGATCCGGGGGGGAACATTCAGTACTTC
>TRBJ2-1|TRBV29-1|NA|NA|11
CSVGRNNEQFF
TGCAGCGTTGGACGGAACAATGAGCAGTTCTTC
>TRBJ1-1|TRBV18|NA|TRBD1|15
CASSPVGQGGTEAFF
TGTGCCAGCTCACCTGTGGGACAGGGCGGCACTGAAGCTTTCTTT
>TRBJ2-7|TRBV5-5|NA|NA|15
CASSLGTGLVYEQYF
TGTGCCAGCAGCTTGGGTACAGGGTTGGTCTACGAGCAGTACTTC
>TRBJ2-3|TRBV7-9|few|NA|13
CASSPRGPDTQYF
TGTGCCAGCAGCCCCAGAGGCCCAGATACGCAGTATTTT
>TRBJ2-7|TRBV7-9|NA|NA|14
CASSLSGLGGEQYF
TGTGCCAGCAGCTTAAGCGGCCTCGGCGGCGAGCAGTACTTC
>TRBJ1-5|TRBV18|NA|NA|15
CASSPRGTGDQSQHF
TGTGCCAGCTCACCGAGGGGAACGGGGGATCAGTCCCAGCATTTT
>TRBJ1-1|TRBV20-1|NA|NA|11
CSARDGGRAFF
TGCAGTGCTAGAGATGGGGGACGGGCTTTCTTT
>TRBJ2-1|TRBV5-1|NA|NA|13
CASSSGGWNEQFF
TGCGCCAGCAGCTCTGGAGGGTGGAATGAGCAGTTCTTC
>TRBJ1-5|TRBV27|NA|TRBD1|15
CASSPRDRGNQPQHF
TGTGCCAGCAGTCCCCGGGACAGGGGCAATCAGCCCCAGCATTTT
>TRBJ1-2|TRBV7-8|NA|TRBD1|16
CASFSYPATGRGGYTF
TGTGCCAGTTTCTCCTATCCGGCGACAGGGAGAGGTGGCTACACCTTC
>TRBJ1-6|TRBV6-5|NA|TRBD1|16
CASSYSGDRLGSPLHF
TGTGCCAGCAGTTACTCAGGGGACAGGTTAGGCTCACCCCTCCACTTT
>TRBJ2-3|TRBV5-6|NA|TRBD1|16
CASSLSGQLLTDTQYF
TGTGCCAGCAGCCTGTCGGGACAGTTACTCACAGATACGCAGTATTTT
>TRBJ2-2|TRBV7-6|once|NA|14
CASSFTANTGELFF
TGTGCCAGCAGCTTCACTGCGAACACCGGGGAGCTGTTTTTT
>TRBJ1-2|TRBV10-3|NA|NA|15
CAITSPTRGGGGYTF
TGTGCCATCACCTCCCCCACCCGGGGAGGGGGTGGCTACACCTTC
>TRBJ2-7|TRBV19|few|TRBD2|15
CASSRLASAVYEQYF
TGTGCCAGTAGTCGACTAGCCTCAGCGGTGTACGAGCAGTACTTC
>TRBJ2-5|TRBV7-6|NA|NA|14
CASSLVSQGETQYF
TGTGCCAGCAGCTTAGTTTCCCAGGGAGAGACCCAGTACTTC
>TRBJ1-1|TRBV18|NA|TRBD1|14
CASSRDRGNTEAFF
TGTGCCAGCTCAAGGGACAGGGGGAACACTGAAGCTTTCTTT
>TRBJ1-6|TRBV11-2|NA|NA|17
CASSYSQRLSYNSPLHF
TGTGCCAGCAGCTACTCCCAACGACTCTCCTATAATTCACCCCTCCACTTT
>TRBJ1-1|TRBV29-1|NA|NA|13
CSGDDMGGTEAFF
TGCAGCGGTGATGATATGGGCGGCACTGAAGCTTTCTTT
>TRBJ1-2|TRBV5-1|NA|NA|14
CASSWEAAGYGYTF
TGCGCCAGCAGCTGGGAAGCCGCGGGCTATGGCTACACCTTC
>TRBJ2-2|TRBV7-2|NA|TRBD2|17
CASSPFGGVVGTGELFF
TGTGCCAGCAGCCCCTTCGGGGGGGTAGTAGGCACCGGGGAGCTGTTTTTT
>TRBJ1-4|TRBV6-6|few|NA|14
CASSLVGGREKLFF
TGTGCCAGCAGCCTTGTGGGGGGAAGGGAAAAACTGTTTTTT
>TRBJ2-7|TRBV6-5|NA|NA|16
CASSYSKSGPAYEQYF
TGTGCCAGCAGTTACTCGAAATCGGGACCGGCCTACGAGCAGTACTTC
>TRBJ1-3|TRBV5-1|NA|NA|14
CASKEQTSGNTIYF
TGCGCCAGCAAAGAGCAGACCTCTGGAAACACCATATATTTT
>TRBJ1-1|TRBV9|NA|NA|15
CASSVAPDMNTEAFF
TGTGCCAGCAGCGTAGCCCCAGACATGAACACTGAAGCTTTCTTT
>TRBJ2-3|TRBV4-2|few|NA|17
CASSQEGGSGATDTQYF
TGTGCCAGCAGCCAAGAAGGAGGATCGGGAGCAACGGATACGCAGTATTTT
>TRBJ2-5|TRBV7-8|NA|NA|14
CASSFRAGAETQYF
TGTGCCAGCAGCTTTAGGGCAGGGGCAGAGACCCAGTACTTC
>TRBJ2-7|TRBV12-5|NA|NA|14
CASGRGGIGYEQYF
TGTGCTAGTGGTAGGGGGGGAATCGGTTACGAGCAGTACTTC
>TRBJ2-7|TRBV2|NA|NA|15
CASSLGTSIGYEQYF
TGTGCCAGCAGCCTCGGGACCTCAATTGGCTACGAGCAGTACTTC
>TRBJ2-5|TRBV9|NA|TRBD1|17
CASSPRPTGTGDETQYF
TGTGCCAGCAGCCCCCGACCTACCGGGACAGGGGACGAGACCCAGTACTTC
>TRBJ1-1|TRBV5-1|NA|NA|13
CASTGTGNTEAFF
TGCGCCAGCACGGGCACAGGGAACACTGAAGCTTTCTTT
>TRBJ2-1|TRBV4-2|NA|NA|15
CASRPKGDSYNEQFF
TGTGCCAGCAGGCCGAAGGGAGACAGCTACAATGAGCAGTTCTTC
>TRBJ1-4|TRBV6-5|NA|NA|13
CASSWVTGEKLFF
TGTGCCAGCAGCTGGGTCACAGGTGAAAAACTGTTTTTT
>TRBJ2-3|TRBV27|NA|NA|18
CASSFSGTRTRFADTQYF
TGTGCCAGCAGTTTCTCCGGGACGAGGACGAGGTTTGCGGATACGCAGTATTTT
>TRBJ2-6|TRBV7-6|NA|NA|15
CASSLATRGANVLTF
TGTGCCAGCAGCTTAGCGACAAGAGGGGCCAACGTCCTGACTTTC
>TRBJ2-3|TRBV29-1|NA|NA|13
CSVARDFTDTQYF
TGCAGCGTTGCGAGGGACTTCACAGATACGCAGTATTTT
>TRBJ1-2|TRBV6-1|NA|NA|16
CASSEAYGREDYGYTF
TGTGCTAGCAGTGAAGCGTACGGCAGGGAGGACTATGGCTACACCTTC
>TRBJ2-1|TRBV10-2|NA|TRBD2|15
CASSDLAGQYNEQFF
TGCGCCAGCAGTGATCTAGCGGGGCAATACAATGAGCAGTTCTTC
>TRBJ2-5|TRBV2|NA|NA|11
CASAEAETQYF
TGTGCCAGCGCAGAGGCGGAGACCCAGTACTTC
>TRBJ2-7|TRBV7-2|NA|NA|15
CASSLVGVGSYEQYF
TGTGCCAGCAGCTTAGTAGGGGTGGGGTCCTACGAGCAGTACTTC